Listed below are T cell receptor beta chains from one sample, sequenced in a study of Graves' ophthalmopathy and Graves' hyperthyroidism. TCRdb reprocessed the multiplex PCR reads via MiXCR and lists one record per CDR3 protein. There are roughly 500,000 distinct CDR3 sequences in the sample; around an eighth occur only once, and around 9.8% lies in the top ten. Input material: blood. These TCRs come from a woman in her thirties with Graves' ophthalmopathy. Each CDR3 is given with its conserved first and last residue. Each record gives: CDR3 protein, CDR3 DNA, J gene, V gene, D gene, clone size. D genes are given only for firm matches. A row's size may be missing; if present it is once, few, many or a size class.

CDR3: CASSPTTWTASTSFF
DNA: TGTGCCAGCTCACCTACCACGTGGACAGCTTCGACGTCTTTCTTT
J: TRBJ1-1
V: TRBV18
D: NA
size: many

CDR3: CASSSRASGSFEQYF
DNA: TGTGCCAGCAGTTCCCGGGCTAGCGGGAGTTTCGAGCAGTACTTC
J: TRBJ2-7
V: TRBV28
D: TRBD2
size: many

CDR3: CSGTLEEQYF
DNA: TGCAGTGGGACGCTTGAAGAGCAGTACTTC
J: TRBJ2-7
V: TRBV20-1
D: NA
size: NA

CDR3: CASTYLPYEQYF
DNA: TGTGCCAGCACCTACCTTCCTTACGAGCAGTACTTC
J: TRBJ2-7
V: TRBV11-3
D: NA
size: many

CDR3: CASSGRTSSSYEQYF
DNA: TGTGCCAGCAGTGGCCGGACGTCGAGCTCCTACGAGCAGTACTTC
J: TRBJ2-7
V: TRBV6-1
D: NA
size: few

CDR3: CASGEGQGSNQPQHF
DNA: TGTGCTAGTGGTGAGGGACAGGGGAGCAATCAGCCCCAGCATTTT
J: TRBJ1-5
V: TRBV12-5
D: TRBD1
size: many

CDR3: CASSYRVTGELFF
DNA: TGTGCCAGCAGCTACAGGGTCACCGGGGAGCTGTTTTTT
J: TRBJ2-2
V: TRBV12-3/TRBV12-4
D: NA
size: many

CDR3: CASTFEGWGVGNQPQHF
DNA: TGTGCCAGCACTTTCGAGGGATGGGGGGTTGGCAATCAGCCCCAGCATTTT
J: TRBJ1-5
V: TRBV11-2
D: NA
size: many

CDR3: CASSRTYRDAYEQYF
DNA: TGTGCCAGCAGCCGCACTTACAGGGACGCCTACGAGCAGTACTTC
J: TRBJ2-7
V: TRBV6-1
D: NA
size: many

CDR3: CASRQIRYTEAFF
DNA: TGTGCCAGCAGACAGATTAGATACACTGAAGCTTTCTTT
J: TRBJ1-1
V: TRBV6-1
D: NA
size: NA

CDR3: CAGRGLFAFF
DNA: TGTGCCGGTCGAGGGTTGTTTGCTTTCTTT
J: TRBJ1-1
V: TRBV2
D: NA
size: many

CDR3: CSARGAGGQNTEAFF
DNA: TGCAGTGCTAGGGGCGCCGGCGGTCAGAACACTGAAGCTTTCTTT
J: TRBJ1-1
V: TRBV20-1
D: NA
size: many

CDR3: CSVERDGYTF
DNA: TGCAGCGTTGAGAGGGATGGCTACACCTTC
J: TRBJ1-2
V: TRBV29-1
D: NA
size: many